This record covers a single T cell receptor beta chain. Its antigen is not identified. Sequenced by immunoSEQ multiplex PCR; TCRdb stores in-frame clones only, minus some. The table includes about 2.3 million clones, around 92% detected once. The V end was cut by 2 bases, the J end by 0 bases, with 11 bases between. The germline V gene encodes CDR1 SGHDN and CDR2 FVKESK. The CDR3 loop spans 16 amino acids. All of the donors resided in Nashville, Tennessee, and each was a Caucasian adult. These data belong to a study of shared clonotypes between healthy human individuals. Broader study findings: Naive subsets generally exceeded memory subsets in estimated richness.

The rearrangement joins TRBV14 to TRBJ1-3; D gene unclear. The receptor's source is a man aged 18 to 35 in good health. Some clones in this sample may be carry-over from other donors' samples. The sample taken for sequencing was naive CD4+ T cells from PBMCs. Stated subset: CD45RA+ positively selected. In DNA form, the CDR3 reads TGTGCCAGCAGCCAACAGATTCCGGGCTCTGGAAACACCATATATTTT. Amino acid sequence: CASSQQIPGSGNTIYF. The full variable domain, its missing parts supplied by reference TRBV14 and TRBJ1-3, is EAGVTQFPSHSVIEKGQTVTLRCDPISGHDNLYWYRRVMGKEIKFLLHFVKESKQDESGMPNNRFLAERTGGTYSTLKVQPAELEDSGVYFCASSQQIPGSGNTIYFGEGSWLTVV.